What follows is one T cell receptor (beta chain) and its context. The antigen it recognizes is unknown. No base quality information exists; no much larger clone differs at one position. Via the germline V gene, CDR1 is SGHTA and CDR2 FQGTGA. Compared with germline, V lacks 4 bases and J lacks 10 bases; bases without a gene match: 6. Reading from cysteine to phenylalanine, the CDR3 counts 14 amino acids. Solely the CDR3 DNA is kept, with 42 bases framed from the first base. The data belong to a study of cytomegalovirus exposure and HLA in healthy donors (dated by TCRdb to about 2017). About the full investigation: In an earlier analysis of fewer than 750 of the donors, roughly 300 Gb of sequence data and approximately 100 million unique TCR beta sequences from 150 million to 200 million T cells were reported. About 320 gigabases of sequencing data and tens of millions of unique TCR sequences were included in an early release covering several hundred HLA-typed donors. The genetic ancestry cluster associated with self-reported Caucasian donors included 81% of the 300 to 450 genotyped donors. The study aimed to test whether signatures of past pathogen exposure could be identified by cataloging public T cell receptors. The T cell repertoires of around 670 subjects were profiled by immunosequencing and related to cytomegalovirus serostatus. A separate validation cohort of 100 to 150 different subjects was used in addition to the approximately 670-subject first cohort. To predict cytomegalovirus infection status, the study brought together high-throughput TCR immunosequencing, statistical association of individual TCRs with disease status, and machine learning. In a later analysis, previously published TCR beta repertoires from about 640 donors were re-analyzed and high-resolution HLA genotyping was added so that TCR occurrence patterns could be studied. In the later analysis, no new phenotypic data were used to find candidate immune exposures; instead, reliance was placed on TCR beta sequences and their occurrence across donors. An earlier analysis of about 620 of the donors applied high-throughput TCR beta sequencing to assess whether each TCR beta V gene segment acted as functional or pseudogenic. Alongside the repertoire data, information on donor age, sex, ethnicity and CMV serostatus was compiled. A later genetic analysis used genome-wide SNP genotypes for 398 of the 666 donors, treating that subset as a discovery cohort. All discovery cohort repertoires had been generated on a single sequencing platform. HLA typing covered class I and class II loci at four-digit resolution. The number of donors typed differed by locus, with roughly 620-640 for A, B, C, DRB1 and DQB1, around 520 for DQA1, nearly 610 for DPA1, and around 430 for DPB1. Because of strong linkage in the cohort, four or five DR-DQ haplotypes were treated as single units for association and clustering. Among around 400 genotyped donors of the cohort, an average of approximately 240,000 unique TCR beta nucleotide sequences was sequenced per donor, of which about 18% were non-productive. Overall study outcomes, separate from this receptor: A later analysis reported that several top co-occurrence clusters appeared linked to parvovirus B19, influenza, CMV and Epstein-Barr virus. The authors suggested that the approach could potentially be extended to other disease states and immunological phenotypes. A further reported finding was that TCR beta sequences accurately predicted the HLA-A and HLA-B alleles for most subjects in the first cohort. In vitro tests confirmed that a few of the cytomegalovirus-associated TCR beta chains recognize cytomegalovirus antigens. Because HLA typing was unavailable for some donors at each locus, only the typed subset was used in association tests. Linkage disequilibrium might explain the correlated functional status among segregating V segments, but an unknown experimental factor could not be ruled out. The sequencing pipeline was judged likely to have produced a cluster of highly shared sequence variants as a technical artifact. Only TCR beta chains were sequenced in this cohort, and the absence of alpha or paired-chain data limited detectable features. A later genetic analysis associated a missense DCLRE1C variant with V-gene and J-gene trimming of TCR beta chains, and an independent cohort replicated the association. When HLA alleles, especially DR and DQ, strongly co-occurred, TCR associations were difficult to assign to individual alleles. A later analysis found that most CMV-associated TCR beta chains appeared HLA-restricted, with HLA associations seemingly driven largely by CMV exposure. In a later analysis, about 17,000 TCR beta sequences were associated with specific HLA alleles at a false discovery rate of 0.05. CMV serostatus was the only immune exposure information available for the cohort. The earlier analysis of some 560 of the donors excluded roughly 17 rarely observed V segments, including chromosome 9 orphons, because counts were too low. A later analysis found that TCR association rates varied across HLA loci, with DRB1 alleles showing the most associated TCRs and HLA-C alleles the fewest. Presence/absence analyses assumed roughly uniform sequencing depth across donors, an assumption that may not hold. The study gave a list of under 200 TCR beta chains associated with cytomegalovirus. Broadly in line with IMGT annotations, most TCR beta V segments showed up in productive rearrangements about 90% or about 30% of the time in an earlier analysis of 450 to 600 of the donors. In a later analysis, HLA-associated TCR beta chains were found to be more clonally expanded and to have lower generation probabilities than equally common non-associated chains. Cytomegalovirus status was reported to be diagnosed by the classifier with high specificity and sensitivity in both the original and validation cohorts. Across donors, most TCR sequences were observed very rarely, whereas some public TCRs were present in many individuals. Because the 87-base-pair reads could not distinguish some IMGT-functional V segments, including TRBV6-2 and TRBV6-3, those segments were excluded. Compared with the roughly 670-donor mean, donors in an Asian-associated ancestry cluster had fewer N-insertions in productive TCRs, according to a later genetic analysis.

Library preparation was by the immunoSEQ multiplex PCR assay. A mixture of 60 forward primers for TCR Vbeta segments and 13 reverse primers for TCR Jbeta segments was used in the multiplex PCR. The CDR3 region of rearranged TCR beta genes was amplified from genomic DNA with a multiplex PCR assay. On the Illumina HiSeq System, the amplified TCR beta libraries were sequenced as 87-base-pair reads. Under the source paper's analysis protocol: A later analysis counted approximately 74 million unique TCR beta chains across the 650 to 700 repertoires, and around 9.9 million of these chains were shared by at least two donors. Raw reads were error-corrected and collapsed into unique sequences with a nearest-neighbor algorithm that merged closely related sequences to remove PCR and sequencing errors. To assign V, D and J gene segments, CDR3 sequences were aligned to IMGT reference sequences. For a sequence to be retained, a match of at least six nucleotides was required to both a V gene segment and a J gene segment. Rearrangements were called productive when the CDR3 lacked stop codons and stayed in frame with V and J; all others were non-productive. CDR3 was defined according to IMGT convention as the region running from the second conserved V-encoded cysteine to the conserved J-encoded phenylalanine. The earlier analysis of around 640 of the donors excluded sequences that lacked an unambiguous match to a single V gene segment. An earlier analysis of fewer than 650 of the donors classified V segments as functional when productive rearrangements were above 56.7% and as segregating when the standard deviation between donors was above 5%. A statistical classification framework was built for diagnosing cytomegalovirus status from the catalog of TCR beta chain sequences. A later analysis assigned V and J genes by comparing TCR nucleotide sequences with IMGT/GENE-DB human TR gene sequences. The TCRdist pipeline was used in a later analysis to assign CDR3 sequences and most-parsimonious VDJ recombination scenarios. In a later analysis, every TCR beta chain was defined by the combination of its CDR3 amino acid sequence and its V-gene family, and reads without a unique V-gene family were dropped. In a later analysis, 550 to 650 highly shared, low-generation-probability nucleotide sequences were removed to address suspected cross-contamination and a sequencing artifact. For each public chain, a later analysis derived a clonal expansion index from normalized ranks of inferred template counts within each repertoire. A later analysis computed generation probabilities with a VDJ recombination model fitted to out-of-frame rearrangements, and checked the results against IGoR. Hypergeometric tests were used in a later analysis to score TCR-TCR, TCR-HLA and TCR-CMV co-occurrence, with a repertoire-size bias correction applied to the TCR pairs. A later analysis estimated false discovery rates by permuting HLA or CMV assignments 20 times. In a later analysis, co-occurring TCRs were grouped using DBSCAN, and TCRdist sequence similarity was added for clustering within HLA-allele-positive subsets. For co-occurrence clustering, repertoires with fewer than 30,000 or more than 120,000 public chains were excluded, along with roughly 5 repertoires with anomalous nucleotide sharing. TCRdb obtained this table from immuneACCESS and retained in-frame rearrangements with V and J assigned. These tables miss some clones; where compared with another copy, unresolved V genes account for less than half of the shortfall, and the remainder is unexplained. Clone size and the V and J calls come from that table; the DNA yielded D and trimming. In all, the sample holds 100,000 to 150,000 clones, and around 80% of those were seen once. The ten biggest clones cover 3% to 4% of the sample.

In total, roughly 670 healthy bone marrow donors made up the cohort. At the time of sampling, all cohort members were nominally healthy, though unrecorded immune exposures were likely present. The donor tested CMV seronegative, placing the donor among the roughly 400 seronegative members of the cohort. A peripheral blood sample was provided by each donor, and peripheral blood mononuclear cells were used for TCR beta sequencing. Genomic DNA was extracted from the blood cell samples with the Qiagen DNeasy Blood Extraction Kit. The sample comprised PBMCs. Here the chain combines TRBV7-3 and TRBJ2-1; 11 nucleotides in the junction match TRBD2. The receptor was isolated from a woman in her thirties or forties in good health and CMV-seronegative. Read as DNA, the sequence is TGTGCCAGCAGCTCCGGACTAGCGGGTGGAGAGCAGTTCTTC. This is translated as CASSSGLAGGEQFF.